The rows below give T cell receptor beta chains drawn from one sample of a study of blood T cell repertoires in COVID-19. Only in-frame clones appear in the TCRdb table, and some are missing; sequencing was by immunoSEQ multiplex PCR. The sample carries 120,000 or so clones, roughly 80% recorded once. Sequences were obtained from peripheral blood. Receptors were obtained from a man aged 55 to 70 with acute or convalescent COVID-19. The CDR3 runs from the conserved cysteine through the conserved F or W. The order of the fields is V gene, CDR3 length, D gene, J gene, clone size, CDR3 DNA, CDR3 protein. D genes are given only for firm matches. Clone size, where shown, is once, few, many, or a class for clones that have expanded.

>TRBV7-6|18|TRBD2|TRBJ2-3|NA
TGTGCCAGCAGCTTACAAGCGGGGGGGTTTTCTCGCACAGATACGCAGTATTTT
CASSLQAGGFSRTDTQYF
>TRBV14|16|TRBD1|TRBJ2-4|NA
TGTGCCAGCAGCCAAGAGAGGGGGCTTACCAAAAACATTCAGTACTTC
CASSQERGLTKNIQYF
>TRBV3-1/TRBV3-2|12|NA|TRBJ2-5|NA
TGTGCCAGCAGCCAAGAAACAGGGAGCCAGTACTTC
CASSQETGSQYF
>TRBV7-9|16|TRBD2|TRBJ2-1|NA
TGTGCCAGCAGCTTATGGCTAGCGGGTGGGGGCAATGAGCAGTTCTTC
CASSLWLAGGGNEQFF
>TRBV10-2|13|NA|TRBJ1-1|NA
TGCGCCAGCAGTGTAGAGGTGTACACTGAAGCTTTCTTT
CASSVEVYTEAFF
>TRBV7-2|13|TRBD1|TRBJ2-3|once
TGTGCCAGCAGCCAACAGGGGGCGGATACGCAGTATTTT
CASSQQGADTQYF
>TRBV7-2|15|NA|TRBJ1-5|NA
TGTGCCAGCAGCTTAGCGTTACAGGGACGGCAGCCCCAGCATTTT
CASSLALQGRQPQHF
>TRBV2|15|TRBD1|TRBJ2-7|NA
TGTGCCAGCAGTAAAAAGGGACAGGGGGGCTACGAGCAGTACTTC
CASSKKGQGGYEQYF
>TRBV2|13|NA|TRBJ1-4|NA
TGTGCCAGCGGGGGAAGGGGGAGAGAAAAACTGTTTTTT
CASGGRGREKLFF
>TRBV7-9|15|NA|TRBJ1-2|NA
TGTGCCAGCAGCTTAAGGACAGACCTCTCTCGCGGCTACACCTTC
CASSLRTDLSRGYTF
>TRBV6-5|14|NA|TRBJ1-1|NA
TGTGCCAGCAGTTACTCCCCAGGGGCGACTGAAGCTTTCTTT
CASSYSPGATEAFF
>TRBV29-1|12|NA|TRBJ1-1|NA
TGCAGCGTTAACACAGGGAACACTGAAGCTTTCTTT
CSVNTGNTEAFF
>TRBV24-1|15|TRBD1|TRBJ1-1|few
TGTGCCACCAGTGATACAGGGGGCGCGGATACTGAAGCTTTCTTT
CATSDTGGADTEAFF
>TRBV19|14|NA|TRBJ1-4|NA
TGTGCCAGTAGAACCATGGGGCGTAGTGAAAAACTGTTTTTT
CASRTMGRSEKLFF
>TRBV19|14|TRBD2|TRBJ2-1|NA
TGTGCCAGTAGTAGCGGGAGGGCCTACAATGAGCAGTTCTTC
CASSSGRAYNEQFF
>TRBV9|15|NA|TRBJ2-3|once
TGTGCCAGCAGCCCCCGACGGTCAGGGACAGATACGCAGTATTTT
CASSPRRSGTDTQYF
>TRBV12-5|13|NA|TRBJ2-7|NA
TGTGCTAGTGGTTTGGTACGAGGGAACGAGCAGTACTTC
CASGLVRGNEQYF
>TRBV5-1|15|TRBD1|TRBJ1-2|once
TGCGCCAGCGCATCGGGACAGCATTTTTCCTATGGCTACACCTTC
CASASGQHFSYGYTF
>TRBV24-1|13|NA|TRBJ2-7|NA
TGTGCCACAGGAGGGGTCAACACCTACGAGCAGTACTTC
CATGGVNTYEQYF
>TRBV6-2/TRBV6-3|13|NA|TRBJ1-2|NA
TGTGCCAGCAGTTACGACACGCGCTATGGCTACACCTTC
CASSYDTRYGYTF
>TRBV18|14|NA|TRBJ1-4|NA
TGTGCCAGCTCACCTTCGCGGGGCAACGAAAAACTGTTTTTT
CASSPSRGNEKLFF
>TRBV19|14|NA|TRBJ2-1|NA
TGTGCCAGTACCCATCGACTAGAGTCACTTGAGCAGTTCTTC
CASTHRLESLEQFF
>TRBV19|16|NA|TRBJ2-5|NA
TGTGCCAGTAGTATAGGCCTCTCAGCGGACCAAGAGACCCAGTACTTC
CASSIGLSADQETQYF
>TRBV7-9|17|NA|TRBJ1-3|NA
TGTGCCAGCAGCTTAGGGAGAACCCTGGACTCTGGAAACACCATATATTTT
CASSLGRTLDSGNTIYF
>TRBV5-5|16|NA|TRBJ2-1|once
TGTGCCAGCAGCTTGGAGGCAGGGGCCTCCCTTGGGGAGCAGTTCTTC
CASSLEAGASLGEQFF
>TRBV6-5|15|TRBD1|TRBJ1-2|NA
TGTGCCAGCAGGGGGGGACAGACTTTTAACTATGGCTACACCTTC
CASRGGQTFNYGYTF
>TRBV7-8|17|NA|TRBJ1-2|NA
TGTGCCAGCAGCCTAACTTATACAGGGCCTACTAACTATGGCTACACCTTC
CASSLTYTGPTNYGYTF
>TRBV6-4|15|NA|TRBJ2-1|many
TGTGCCAGCAGTGAGGGAGCGGGTCAATACAATGAGCAGTTCTTC
CASSEGAGQYNEQFF
>TRBV11-1|16|NA|TRBJ1-3|NA
TGTGCCAGCAGCTTTGATACGGGTTCCTCTGGAAACACCATATATTTT
CASSFDTGSSGNTIYF
>TRBV2|17|NA|TRBJ1-1|NA
TGTGCCAGCAGTGACGAAACCGGGACACCGAGATACACTGAAGCTTTCTTT
CASSDETGTPRYTEAFF
>TRBV2|15|TRBD2|TRBJ2-3|NA
TGTGCCAGCAGTCTACTAGCGGGAGTTTCAGATACGCAGTATTTT
CASSLLAGVSDTQYF
>TRBV12-3/TRBV12-4|13|NA|TRBJ2-1|NA
TGTGCCAGCAGTTTAGTTACCTACAATGAGCAGTTCTTC
CASSLVTYNEQFF
>TRBV3-1/TRBV3-2|17|TRBD1|TRBJ1-3|NA
TGTGCCAGCAGCGTCCGGGACAGGCACTACTCTGGAAACACCATATATTTT
CASSVRDRHYSGNTIYF
>TRBV9|16|TRBD1|TRBJ2-3|NA
TGTGCCAGCAGCGACCGGGACAGGGGGTTACGAGATACGCAGTATTTT
CASSDRDRGLRDTQYF
>TRBV7-2|14|NA|TRBJ2-7|NA
TGTGCCAGCAGCTTCGCGTTCCTGGCCTACGAGCAGTACTTC
CASSFAFLAYEQYF
>TRBV12-3/TRBV12-4|13|NA|TRBJ1-6|NA
TGTGCCAGCAGTTCCGGGAGGGCTTCACCCCTCCACTTT
CASSSGRASPLHF